These 30 T cell receptor beta chains were all obtained from the same sample, sequenced in a study of blood T cell repertoires in COVID-19. Clones were read by immunoSEQ multiplex PCR, and TCRdb kept only the in-frame ones, dropping some. The sample lists more than 110,000 clones; about four fifths were seen once. Sequenced sample: peripheral blood. Receptor source: a human donor in a cohort sampled during active COVID-19.

The chain uses TRBV6-6 and TRBJ1-2; no reliable D call. Trimming removed 5 bases from V and 4 bases from J, with 23 bases in between. The CDR3 sequence is 17 residues long. Germline assignment: CDR1 MNHNY and CDR2 SVGAGI (reference sequence). For the CDR3, the DNA is TGTGCCAGCAGTCCACACCTGGGAAGGGCGGGAGGCTATGGCTACACCTTC. Its protein product is CASSPHLGRAGGYGYTF.

The rearrangement links TRBV6-2 or TRBV6-3 to TRBJ2-7; perhaps TRBD1 as D (5 bases). The CDR3 runs 13 residues. Germline CDR1 is MNHEY and CDR2 is SVGEGT. Trimming removed 6 bases from V and 3 bases from J, with 12 bases in between. The DNA for the CDR3 is TGTGCCAGCAGGCCTACAGGTAGCTACGAGCAGTACTTC. Protein sequence: CASRPTGSYEQYF.

The chain uses TRBV13 and TRBJ1-2, with D unresolved. Deletions cut 8 bases from V and 8 bases from J, with 15 bases between. The germline V gene encodes CDR1 PRHDT and CDR2 FYEKMQ (reference sequence). The CDR3 has 12 amino acids. The CDR3: CASSPGEEGYTF. CDR3 DNA: TGTGCCAGCTCACCGGGAGAGGAGGGCTACACCTTC.

The chain combines TRBV5-5 with TRBJ2-3, with D perhaps matching TRBD2 (6 bases). This CDR3 is 17 amino acids long. Germline lookup yields CDR1 SGHKS and CDR2 YYEKEE (reference sequence). V dropped 4 bases and J dropped 2 bases, with 20 bases sitting between them. Here the CDR3 DNA reads TGTGCCAGCAGCCCCCTCCGGGGGTCAGGGATCACAGATACGCAGTATTTT. Its protein is CASSPLRGSGITDTQYF.

The rearrangement uses TRBV19 and TRBJ1-1, with no clear D. The germline V and J ends were trimmed by 5 bases and 2 bases, with 15 bases remaining between them. Germline V gives CDR1 LNHDA, CDR2 SQIVND (reference sequence). This CDR3 contains 15 residues. CDR3 in amino acids: CASSHPPRGNTEAFF. Here the CDR3 DNA reads TGTGCCAGTAGTCACCCCCCGAGAGGCAACACTGAAGCTTTCTTT.

V and J are TRBV11-3 and TRBJ2-3, with TRBD1 as a possible D gene (6 bases). CDR1 and CDR2 from the germline V gene are SGHNT and YENEEA. The CDR3 totals 13 residues. V was pared by 3 bases and J by 6 bases, with 10 bases between. CDR3 DNA: TGTGCCAGCAGCTTTCGACAGGATGATACGCAGTATTTT. Protein: CASSFRQDDTQYF.

The genes are TRBV18 and TRBJ2-5; 10 positions match TRBD1. The germline V gene encodes CDR1 KGHSH and CDR2 LQKENI. The V gene end was trimmed by 3 bases and the J gene end by 6 bases; junction bases not matched to a gene: 7. The CDR3 extends over 15 amino acids. This CDR3 is CASSPFGTGAKTQYF. The CDR3, as DNA: TGTGCCAGCTCACCCTTCGGGACAGGGGCGAAGACCCAGTACTTC.

This clone was picked up one time. This chain uses TRBV4-2 with TRBJ1-5; unclear D gene. V was pared by 1 base and J by 5 bases, with 9 bases between. Germline lookup yields CDR1 LGHNA and CDR2 YNFKEQ. CDR3 size: 14 residues. This chain's CDR3 is CASSQGPSDQPQHF. The CDR3 nucleotides are TGTGCCAGCAGCCAAGGGCCCAGCGATCAGCCCCAGCATTTT.

J is TRBJ2-2 and V is TRBV2, with D hard to call. V was trimmed by 2 bases and J by 2 bases, leaving 12 bases between them. There are 16 residues in the CDR3. Germline V gene data show CDR1 as SNHLY and CDR2 as FYNNEI. The CDR3 DNA sequence: TGTGCCAGCAGTGAAAGAGTCTCAAGAAACACCGGGGAGCTGTTTTTT. Translated, it gives CASSERVSRNTGELFF.

The J gene is TRBJ2-7, the V gene TRBV19; D gene uncertain. Between the trimmed V and J ends, which lost 3 bases and 2 bases, there was a span of 11 bases. The CDR3 is made up of 14 amino acids. Germline CDR1 LNHDA, CDR2 SQIVND (reference sequence). CDR3 in amino acids: CASSIRQGPYEQYF. Written as DNA, the CDR3 is TGTGCCAGTAGTATCCGACAAGGCCCCTACGAGCAGTACTTC. The full variable domain, in which reference TRBV19 and TRBJ2-7 provide the parts outside the CDR3, is DGGITQSPKYLFRKEGQNVTLSCEQNLNHDAMYWYRQDPGQGLRLIYYSQIVNDFQKGDIAEGYSVSREKKESFPLTVTSAQKNPTAFYLCASSIRQGPYEQYFGPGTRLTVT.

The CDR3 sequence: CASSGPPGSPLHF. The CDR3 nucleotides are TGTGCCAGCAGTGGGCCTCCAGGATCACCCCTCCACTTT. The V gene is TRBV6-4, the J gene TRBJ1-6; D is unresolved. The germline V gene has CDR1 MRHNA and CDR2 SNTAGT. The CDR3 length is 13 residues. The ends were cut back, 4 bases at V and 10 bases at J, with 11 bases in the middle.

The V call is TRBV3-1 (or the pseudogene TRBV3-2), the J call TRBJ1-1; the D is unclear. Germline V gene sequence: CDR1 LGHDT, CDR2 YNNKEL (reference sequence). V was clipped by 4 bases and J by 4 bases, with 10 bases between them. This CDR3 contains 13 residues. The CDR3 loop is CASSLGVGTEAFF. In nucleotides, the CDR3 is TGTGCCAGCAGCCTCGGGGTGGGCACTGAAGCTTTCTTT.

The chain employs TRBV27 and TRBJ1-4; D unresolved. V was pared by 6 bases and J by 10 bases, with 18 bases between. Germline CDR1 and CDR2: MNHEY and SMNVEV (reference sequence). CDR3 length: 14 amino acids. The CDR3 here is CASRQAYSNGKLFF. The CDR3 DNA reads as TGTGCCAGCAGGCAGGCGTACTCGAACGGAAAACTGTTTTTT.

The rearrangement joins TRBV6-4 to TRBJ2-3; TRBD2 might be the D (6 bases). The germline V and J ends were trimmed by 3 bases and 2 bases, with 9 bases remaining between them. Per the germline V gene, CDR1 is MRHNA and CDR2 is SNTAGT. This CDR3 has 14 residues. CDR3 in DNA: TGTGCCAGCAGTGATGGGCGGGACACAGATACGCAGTATTTT. Amino acids: CASSDGRDTDTQYF.

The V and J genes are TRBV15 and TRBJ1-2, with 7 positions matching TRBD1. V lost 1 base and J lost 0; bases outside the gene matches: 5. Germline CDR1 LNHNV, CDR2 YYDKDF (reference sequence). The CDR3 is made up of 16 amino acids. This CDR3 reads CATSRGGQSSNYGYTF. In nucleotides, the CDR3 is TGTGCCACCAGCAGAGGGGGACAGAGCTCTAACTATGGCTACACCTTC.

The chain employs TRBV28 and TRBJ2-7; 7 nucleotides match TRBD2. The CDR3 is 13 amino acids. Germline trimming cut 5 bases from V and 6 bases from J; bases unmatched to any gene: 7. From germline, CDR1 is MDHEN and CDR2 SYDVKM. CDR3 protein: CASSPSGASEQYF. For the CDR3, the DNA is TGTGCCAGCAGTCCGAGCGGGGCGTCCGAGCAGTACTTC.

The gene calls are TRBV6-1 and TRBJ1-3; D is uncertain. V lost 3 bases to trimming and J lost 0 bases, with 12 bases between them. The CDR3 totals 16 residues. The germline CDR1 and CDR2 sequences are MNHNS and SASEGT. The CDR3 spells CASSELQVYSGNTIYF. Written as DNA, the CDR3 is TGTGCCAGCAGTGAGTTGCAGGTATACTCTGGAAACACCATATATTTT.

The rearrangement links TRBV11-3 to TRBJ2-1, with TRBD1 as a possible D gene (6 bases). Germline CDR1 is SGHNT and CDR2 is YENEEA. The germline V and J ends were trimmed by 5 bases and 10 bases, with 21 bases remaining between them. This CDR3 region has 15 residues. The CDR3 nucleotides read TGTGCCAGCAGCGCCGGGACAACGACGCCAGAAGAGCAGTTCTTC. Protein product: CASSAGTTTPEEQFF.

The chain carries TRBV3-1 (or the pseudogene TRBV3-2) and TRBJ2-1, with D perhaps TRBD2 (7 bases). Between the trimmed V and J ends, which lost 2 bases and 8 bases, there was a span of 16 bases. The V gene's germline CDR1 is LGHDT and CDR2 YNNKEL (reference sequence). The CDR3 loop spans 15 amino acids. The CDR3 spells CASSQIGGPGDEQFF. The CDR3 DNA reads TGTGCCAGCAGCCAAATCGGGGGGCCGGGCGATGAGCAGTTCTTC.

The chain links TRBV19 to TRBJ2-5, with D maybe TRBD1 (6 bases). The germline gives CDR1 LNHDA, CDR2 SQIVND (reference sequence). V lost 5 bases and J lost 5, with 15 bases in between. This CDR3 comprises 14 residues. CDR3 protein: CASSRNRVMETQYF. CDR3 nucleotides: TGTGCCAGTAGTCGTAACAGGGTGATGGAGACCCAGTACTTC.

This chain uses TRBV7-2 with TRBJ2-7, with D possibly TRBD2 on 5 matching bases. Germline V gives CDR1 SGHTA, CDR2 FQGNSA. The CDR3 is 17 amino acids. Trimming cost V 0 bases and J 1 base, with 16 bases left between them. CDR3: CASSLAKSHGGSYEQYF. For the CDR3, the DNA is TGTGCCAGCAGCTTAGCGAAAAGCCATGGAGGATCCTACGAGCAGTACTTC.

The chain joins TRBV6-6 to TRBJ1-5, with a tentative D call TRBD1 (5 bases). Germline V gene sequence: CDR1 MNHNY, CDR2 SVGAGI (reference sequence). This CDR3 spans 15 amino acids. Deletions cut 6 bases from V and 2 bases from J, with 14 bases between. CDR3 bases: TGTGCCAGCAGAGACAGAACCCTAGGCAATCAGCCCCAGCATTTT. This codes for CASRDRTLGNQPQHF.

The chain combines TRBV9 with TRBJ2-5; D remains ambiguous. V lost 0 bases and J lost 2, with 8 bases in between. The CDR3 has 14 residues. Germline V gives CDR1 SGDLS, CDR2 YYNGEE. In nucleotides, the CDR3 is TGTGCCAGCAGCGTAGGGGCAGATCAAGAGACCCAGTACTTC. Protein: CASSVGADQETQYF.

The chain combines TRBV7-2 with TRBJ2-5; 9 positions match TRBD2. CDR1 and CDR2 from the germline V gene are SGHTA and FQGNSA. The junction had 6 bases not matched to a gene; V was cut back by 2 bases and J by 5 bases. The CDR3 is made up of 15 amino acids. The CDR3 coding sequence is TGTGCCAGCAGCTTATTGCGGGGGGGCCCGGAGACCCAGTACTTC. Amino acids: CASSLLRGGPETQYF.

This clone has a handful of counts. The CDR3, as DNA: TGTGCCAGCAGCTTAGTCGGCCAGACACCAGGCGGGGAGCTGTTTTTT. Its protein product is CASSLVGQTPGGELFF. The chain has TRBV7-2 and TRBJ2-2; no firm D call. The germline V and J ends were trimmed by 1 base and 7 bases, with 16 bases remaining between them. From germline, CDR1 is SGHTA and CDR2 FQGNSA. The CDR3 length is 16 residues.

In regard to this clone: This specimen includes other DNA sequences encoding the same CDR3. The V call is TRBV6-5, the J call TRBJ1-1, with a weak D call TRBD1 (5 bases). Trimming cost V 6 bases and J 0 bases, with 8 bases left between them. The CDR3 runs to 13 residues. Germline CDR1 and CDR2: MNHEY and SVGAGI. The CDR3 DNA follows: TGTGCCAGCAGCAGGGTCATGAACACTGAAGCTTTCTTT. Translating it yields CASSRVMNTEAFF.

J is TRBJ1-6 and V is TRBV30, with a possible D match to TRBD1 (5 bases). This CDR3 has 14 residues. Trimming removed 0 bases at V and 9 bases at J, with 12 bases between. CDR1 and CDR2 from the germline V gene are GTSNPN and SVGIG (reference sequence). In DNA form, the CDR3 reads TGTGCCTGGAGTGTCGGGGGATCGGGTTCACCCCTCCACTTT. Translated: CAWSVGGSGSPLHF.

The chain has TRBV4-2 and TRBJ2-2; TRBD2 agrees at 11 bases. The germline V gene has CDR1 LGHNA and CDR2 YNFKEQ. The CDR3 length is 15 residues. Trimming at V came to 5 bases and at J to 4 bases, leaving 3 bases not matched to a gene. The CDR3 reads CASSLAGGVTGELFF. In DNA form, the CDR3 reads TGTGCCAGCAGCTTAGCGGGGGGGGTCACCGGGGAGCTGTTTTTT.

This chain joins TRBV30 and TRBJ1-2, with 7 nucleotides matching TRBD1. Germline V lookup: CDR1 GTSNPN, CDR2 SVGIG (reference sequence). This CDR3 spans 11 amino acids. With 1 base clipped from V and 11 bases from J, the junction kept 4 bases outside the gene matches. As DNA, the CDR3 is TGTGCCTGGAGTGACAGGGGTCATTACACCTTC. It encodes CAWSDRGHYTF.

For the CDR3, the DNA is TGTGCCAGCAGTTGGGCGGATACGCAGTATTTT. Protein: CASSWADTQYF. The chain recombines TRBV6-2 or TRBV6-3 with TRBJ2-3, with D unresolved. CDR1 is MNHEY and CDR2 is SVGEGT in the germline V gene. V lost 4 bases, J lost 6 bases, and 5 bases lay in between. The CDR3 contains 11 residues.